The T cell receptor beta chain described here comes from a study of cytomegalovirus exposure and HLA in healthy donors. Primers for the PCR totalled 60 Vbeta and 13 Jbeta. Here immunoSEQ multiplex PCR was the method, and the copy in TCRdb shows in-frame clones only, minus some. The sample shows over 150,000 clones, 84% of them seen only once. CDR1 MGHRA and CDR2 YSYEKL come from the germline V gene. The CDR3 runs 17 residues. J gave up 8 bases and V 2 bases, and 9 bases lay outside the gene matches. The receptor's source is a man aged 18 to 29 in good health and CMV-seronegative. The V call is TRBV4-1, the J call TRBJ2-3; 14 bases line up with TRBD2. The sequencing input was PBMCs. The DNA for the CDR3 is TGCGCCAGCAGCCAACCTCCCCCGGGACTAGCGGGGGCTACGCAGTATTTT. This encodes CASSQPPPGLAGATQYF.